Reported below is one T cell receptor beta chain. This clone turned up a few times. What this receptor recognizes is not known. No base quality information exists; no much larger clone differs at one position. The CDR3 runs 14 residues from the cysteine to the phenylalanine. CDR3 DNA is the only sequence kept; it has 42 bases, read in frame from the first base. As encoded in the germline V gene (reference sequence), CDR1 is MNHEY while CDR2 is SMNVEV. Unmatched junction bases come to 13, with V trimmed by 10 bases and J by 5 bases. The cohort comprised fewer than 700 healthy bone marrow donors. At the time of sampling, all cohort members were nominally healthy, though unrecorded immune exposures were likely present. The donor tested CMV seropositive, placing the donor among the 289 seropositive members of the cohort. A peripheral blood sample was collected from each donor, and TCR beta sequencing was performed on peripheral blood mononuclear cells. The Qiagen DNeasy Blood Extraction Kit was used to extract genomic DNA from the blood cell samples.

Receptor libraries were prepared by the immunoSEQ multiplex PCR assay. A mixture of 60 forward primers for TCR Vbeta segments and 13 reverse primers for TCR Jbeta segments was used in the multiplex PCR. Amplification of the CDR3 region of rearranged TCR beta genes was performed with a multiplex PCR assay on genomic DNA. The Illumina HiSeq System was used to sequence the amplified TCR beta libraries as 87-base-pair reads. For the original study's pipeline: Across the 500 to 850 repertoires, a later analysis counted approximately 83 million unique TCR beta chains, around 11 million of which were shared by at least two donors. A nearest-neighbor algorithm error-corrected the raw reads and collapsed the reads into unique sequences, merging closely related sequences to remove PCR and sequencing errors. Alignment of CDR3 sequences to IMGT reference sequences was used to assign V, D and J gene segments. For a sequence to be retained, at least a six-nucleotide match to both a V gene segment and a J gene segment was required. A rearrangement was called productive if the CDR3 had no stop codons and remained in frame with V and J, and every other rearrangement was called non-productive. Following IMGT convention, CDR3 was defined as the stretch from the second conserved V-encoded cysteine up to the conserved J-encoded phenylalanine. In an earlier analysis of more than 550 of the donors, sequences lacking an unambiguous match to a single V gene segment were excluded. An earlier analysis of under 750 of the donors called V segments functional above 56.7% productive rearrangements and segregating when the between-donor standard deviation exceeded 5%. A statistical classification framework was built to diagnose cytomegalovirus status from the catalog of TCR beta chain sequences. V and J gene assignment, in a later analysis, came from comparing TCR nucleotide sequences with IMGT/GENE-DB human TR gene sequences. Using the TCRdist pipeline, a later analysis assigned CDR3 sequences along with most-parsimonious VDJ recombination scenarios. In a later analysis, every TCR beta chain was defined by the combination of its CDR3 amino acid sequence and its V-gene family, and reads without a unique V-gene family were dropped. As a way to deal with suspected cross-contamination and a sequencing artifact, a later analysis dropped under 600 nucleotide sequences that were highly shared and had low generation probability. In a later analysis, a clonal expansion index for each public chain was calculated from normalized within-repertoire ranks of inferred template counts. Generation probabilities in a later analysis came from a VDJ recombination model fitted to out-of-frame rearrangements, and those results were checked against IGoR. In a later analysis, hypergeometric tests were used to score TCR-TCR, TCR-HLA and TCR-CMV co-occurrence, with a repertoire-size bias correction applied to TCR pairs. To estimate false discovery rates, a later analysis permuted the HLA or CMV assignments 20 times. In a later analysis, co-occurring TCRs were grouped with DBSCAN, and TCRdist sequence similarity was added when clustering was performed within HLA-allele-positive subsets. For co-occurrence clustering, repertoires with fewer than 30,000 or more than 120,000 public chains were excluded, along with a handful of repertoires with anomalous nucleotide sharing. TCRdb limited this immuneACCESS table to in-frame rearrangements with V and J called. A share of clones is missing; checked studies link under half to unresolved V genes, and the rest is unexplained. That table gives V, J and clone size, and the DNA gave D and trimming. In all, the sample holds around 150,000 clones, and more than 75% of those were seen once. The ten largest clones add up to about 1.6% of the sample.

This record belongs to a study of cytomegalovirus exposure and HLA in healthy donors (dated by TCRdb to 2016 to 2017). About the investigation overall: An earlier analysis of 587 of the donors reported over 250 Gb of sequence data and 100 million to 120 million unique TCR beta sequences obtained from about 179 million T cells. Approximately 310 gigabases of sequencing data and approximately 91 million unique TCR sequences made up an early release that covered around 640 HLA-typed donors. Among the approximately 430 genotyped donors, about 85% belonged to the genetic ancestry cluster associated with self-reported Caucasian donors. The aim of the study was to test whether cataloging public T cell receptors could identify signatures of past pathogen exposure. The study profiled the T cell repertoires of 666 subjects by immunosequencing and related them to cytomegalovirus serostatus. In addition to the first cohort of 666 subjects, a separate validation cohort of approximately 130 different subjects was used. To predict cytomegalovirus infection status, the study brought together high-throughput TCR immunosequencing, statistical association of individual TCRs with disease status, and machine learning. To study patterns of TCR occurrence, a later analysis re-analyzed previously published TCR beta repertoires from 600 to 750 donors and added high-resolution HLA genotyping. The later analysis used no new phenotypic data to find candidate immune exposures, relying instead on TCR beta sequences and their occurrence across donors. An earlier analysis of around 640 of the donors used high-throughput TCR beta sequencing to judge whether each TCR beta V gene segment behaved as functional or pseudogenic. Alongside the repertoire data, information on donor age, sex, ethnicity and CMV serostatus was compiled. A later genetic analysis used genome-wide SNP genotypes for about 60% of the 666 donors, treating that subset as a discovery cohort. Every discovery cohort repertoire had been produced on one sequencing platform. HLA typing covered class I and class II loci at four-digit resolution. Typing coverage varied by locus: roughly 629-630 donors for A, B, C, DRB1 and DQB1; 522 for DQA1; around 570 for DPA1; roughly 450 for DPB1. Roughly five DR-DQ haplotypes were handled as single units for association and clustering because linkage in the cohort was strong. Among about 410 genotyped donors of the cohort, an average of about 220,000 unique TCR beta nucleotide sequences was sequenced per donor, of which about 18% were non-productive. Summary of the overall study and its limitations: Correlated functional status among segregating V segments might be attributable to linkage disequilibrium, but an unknown experimental factor could not be ruled out. It was suggested by the authors that the approach could potentially be generalized to other disease states and immunological phenotypes. At a false discovery rate of 0.05, a later analysis linked around 17,000 TCR beta sequences to specific HLA alleles. Immune exposure information for the cohort was limited to CMV serostatus. Cytomegalovirus status was reported to be diagnosed by the classifier with high specificity and sensitivity in both the original and validation cohorts. HLA typing was unavailable for some donors at each locus, so association tests used only the typed subset. A further reported finding was that TCR beta sequences accurately predicted the HLA-A and HLA-B alleles for most subjects in the first cohort. Assigning TCR associations to individual alleles was difficult when HLA alleles, especially DR and DQ, strongly co-occurred. Because counts were too low, some 17 rarely observed V segments, including chromosome 9 orphons, were excluded from the earlier analysis of around 640 of the donors. In an earlier analysis of around 500 of the donors, most TCR beta V segments appeared in productive rearrangements about 87% or about 30% of the time, broadly matching IMGT annotations. A cluster of highly shared sequence variants was judged likely to represent a technical artifact of the sequencing pipeline. According to a later analysis, parvovirus B19, influenza, CMV and Epstein-Barr virus appeared linked to several top co-occurrence clusters. The presence/absence analyses assumed that sequencing depth was roughly uniform across donors, and that assumption may not be true. In a later analysis, most CMV-associated TCR beta chains were found to appear HLA-restricted, with HLA associations seemingly driven largely by CMV exposure. A few of the identified cytomegalovirus-associated TCR beta chains were confirmed in vitro to be specific for cytomegalovirus antigens. The study listed 164 TCR beta chains as associated with cytomegalovirus. According to a later analysis, TCR association rates differed among HLA loci, with DRB1 alleles showing the most associated TCRs and HLA-C alleles showing the fewest. Because the 87-base-pair reads could not distinguish some IMGT-functional V segments, including TRBV6-2 and TRBV6-3, those segments were excluded. A later genetic analysis reported fewer N-insertions in productive TCRs among donors in an Asian-associated ancestry cluster than the approximately 670-donor mean. Most TCR sequences were observed very rarely across donors, whereas some public TCRs were present in many individuals. A later analysis found that HLA-associated TCR beta chains were more clonally expanded and had lower generation probabilities than equally common non-associated chains. In a later genetic analysis, a missense DCLRE1C variant was associated with V-gene and J-gene trimming of TCR beta chains, and the association was replicated in an independent cohort. This cohort had only TCR beta chains sequenced, and the lack of alpha or paired-chain data limited which features could be detected.

The sequence derives from a girl aged 5 to 17 in good health and CMV-seropositive. Sequenced: PBMCs. The chain employs TRBV27 and TRBJ2-7; TRBD1 aligns with 8 central bases. CDR3 loop: CANGGVARGHEQYF. In nucleotide form, the sequence is TGTGCCAACGGGGGAGTTGCCAGGGGGCACGAGCAGTACTTC.